A single sample gave rise to the 27 T cell receptor beta chains below, sequenced in a study of Graves' ophthalmopathy and Graves' hyperthyroidism. Beta-chain TCR CDR3 regions were amplified from RNA transcripts. Second-round multiplex PCR followed a first-round RT-PCR using HTBI primers. TCRdb re-called the multiplex PCR reads with MiXCR, one entry per CDR3 protein. The table has some 520,000 distinct CDR3 sequences, 13% to 15% seen once. The specimen was blood. The receptors stem from a woman younger than 45 with Graves' ophthalmopathy.

This clonotype appeared many times. CDR3 nucleotides: TGTGCCATCACCCGGGACAGGGACACTGAAGCTTTCTTT. Protein sequence: CAITRDRDTEAFF. The chain links TRBV10-3 to TRBJ1-1; 9 nucleotides align to TRBD1. The CDR3 extends over 13 amino acids. Trimming at V came to 7 bases and at J to 3 bases, leaving 3 bases not matched to a gene. The germline V gene encodes CDR1 ENHRY and CDR2 SYGVKD.

This clonotype came up many times. The chain employs TRBV27 and TRBJ2-2, with D hard to call. The CDR3 spans 14 residues. V dropped 2 bases and J dropped 3 bases, with 7 bases sitting between them. CDR1 and CDR2 from the germline V gene are MNHEY and SMNVEV (reference sequence). Written as DNA, the CDR3 is TGTGCCAGCAGTTTAAGGAGTGACACCGGGGAGCTGTTTTTT. Its protein is CASSLRSDTGELFF.

This clonotype was recorded at least ten times. The rearrangement joins TRBV11-2 to TRBJ1-6; D gene ambiguous. The CDR3 has 14 residues. Trimming took off 5 bases at V and 8 bases at J, with 13 bases between the two ends. Germline CDR1 is SGHAT and CDR2 is FQNNGV. CDR3 sequence (DNA): TGTGCCAGCAGCCCGGGCGGCCCCTATTCACCCCTCCACTTT. Protein: CASSPGGPYSPLHF.

In its sample, this clonotype was seen a few times. V is TRBV11-2 and J is TRBJ1-1, with D possibly TRBD1 on 6 matching bases. Trimming removed 6 bases at V and 12 bases at J, with 17 bases between. CDR1 and CDR2 (germline): SGHAT, FQNNGV. The CDR3 sequence is 12 residues long. The CDR3 loop is CASRDRGSETFF. The CDR3 DNA sequence: TGTGCCAGCAGGGACAGAGGGAGCGAAACTTTCTTT.

This clonotype was seen many times. V usage is TRBV28 and J usage is TRBJ1-2; tentative D call: TRBD1 (5 bases). V shed 2 bases and J shed 8 bases, with 21 bases lying between them. Germline V gene sequence: CDR1 MDHEN, CDR2 SYDVKM. This CDR3 region has 16 residues. The CDR3 is CASSLGVGEGREGYTF. The CDR3 DNA is TGTGCCAGCAGTTTAGGGGTAGGGGAAGGGAGAGAAGGCTACACCTTC.

This clonotype was seen many times. V gene TRBV15 combines with J gene TRBJ1-5; no clear D gene. The CDR3 loop spans 14 amino acids. Trimming stripped 5 bases from V and 0 bases from J, with 8 bases between. Germline assignment: CDR1 LNHNV and CDR2 YYDKDF (reference sequence). This chain's CDR3 is CATSPLRSNQPQHF. The CDR3 DNA sequence: TGTGCCACCAGCCCTCTTCGTAGCAATCAGCCCCAGCATTTT.

This clonotype has at least ten counts. V and J are TRBV6-2 or TRBV6-3 and TRBJ1-1; D possibly corresponds to TRBD1 (6 bases). Trimming left V 4 bases short and J 0 bases short, with 12 bases between. Per the germline V gene, CDR1 is MNHEY and CDR2 is SVGEGT. The CDR3 is 15 amino acids. DNA of the CDR3: TGTGCCAGCAGTTCCGGGCAGGGGATGAACACTGAAGCTTTCTTT. This codes for CASSSGQGMNTEAFF.

Regarding this clonotype: One base away lies a much larger clone, so this may be a sequencing read error. The chain joins TRBV19 to TRBJ2-7, with a possible D match to TRBD2 (6 bases). CDR3 length: 14 residues. Germline loops: CDR1 LNHDA, CDR2 SQIVND (reference sequence). CDR3 protein: CASSRRDEFYELYF. CDR3 in DNA: TGTGCCAGTAGTAGGAGGGACGAGTTTTATGAGCTGTACTTC.

The table lists this clonotype with a few counts. V and J are TRBV7-2 and TRBJ1-6; D possibly corresponds to TRBD1 (5 bases). V lost 2 bases and J lost 1, with 12 bases in between. This CDR3 comprises 17 residues. Germline values: CDR1 SGHTA, CDR2 FQGNSA. The CDR3, as DNA: TGTGCCAGCAGCTTACTAGGGGCCGGGTCCTATAATTCACCCCTCCACTTT. Translation: CASSLLGAGSYNSPLHF.

This clonotype was seen ten or more times. V is TRBV2 and J is TRBJ1-1; tentative D call: TRBD1 (6 bases). The CDR3 length is 15 residues. V lost 10 bases and J 0 bases, leaving 18 bases between the germline ends. The germline CDR1 and CDR2 sequences are SNHLY and FYNNEI. The CDR3 DNA reads as TGTGCCAACCCATTCTCGGCAGGGGTGAACACTGAAGCTTTCTTT. Amino acid sequence: CANPFSAGVNTEAFF. Combining the CDR3 with reference TRBV2 and TRBJ1-1 gives the whole variable domain EPEVTQTPSHQVTQMGQEVILRCVPISNHLYFYWYRQILGQKVEFLVSFYNNEISEKSEIFDDQFSVERPDGSNFTLKIRSTKLEDSAMYFCANPFSAGVNTEAFFGQGTRLTVV.

This clonotype was seen repeatedly, ten times or more. The V and J genes are TRBV11-2 and TRBJ1-1, with no clear D. CDR1 is SGHAT, CDR2 FQNNGV, per germline. CDR3 length: 15 residues. Trimming took off 1 base at V and 0 bases at J, with 9 bases between the two ends. The CDR3 region has the DNA TGTGCCAGCAGCTTAGGGGTAAACATGAACACTGAAGCTTTCTTT. This translates into CASSLGVNMNTEAFF.

The rearrangement joins TRBV6-7 to TRBJ1-5, with no clear D. TRBV6-7 is an ORF for which the function is uncertain. CDR3 length: 14 residues. Between the trimmed V and J ends, which lost 6 bases and 8 bases, there was a span of 17 bases. CDR3 nucleotides: TGTGCCAGCAGCGTCCTTGACGGCTGTGAGCCCCAGCATTTT. As protein: CASSVLDGCEPQHF.

This clonotype has at least ten counts. The CDR3 sequence is CASSIPGVGGYTF. In DNA, the CDR3 is TGTGCCAGTAGTATCCCGGGAGTCGGTGGCTACACCTTC. The rearrangement uses TRBV19 and TRBJ1-2; no firm D call. Germline CDR1 LNHDA, CDR2 SQIVND (reference sequence). The V end lost 3 bases, the J end lost 7 bases, and 12 bases lay between the germline ends. The CDR3 is 13 residues long.

The table lists this clonotype with many counts. V and J are TRBV29-1 and TRBJ2-5; D possibly corresponds to TRBD2 (6 bases). This CDR3 comprises 12 residues. Trimming left V 6 bases short and J 5 bases short, with 13 bases between. The germline gives CDR1 SQVTM, CDR2 ANQGSEA. The CDR3 nucleotides are TGCAGCGTCTCGGGAGCGGTGGAGACCCAGTACTTC. This translates into CSVSGAVETQYF. Looking up the rest from reference TRBV29-1 and TRBJ2-5 gives the full variable domain: SAVISQKPSRDICQRGTSLTIQCQVDSQVTMMFWYRQQPGQSLTLIATANQGSEATYESGFVIDKFPISRPNLTFSTLTVSNMSPEDSSIYLCSVSGAVETQYFGPGTRLLVL.

This clonotype was observed at least ten times. This rearrangement joins TRBV28 to TRBJ1-3; tentatively, D is TRBD1 (6 bases). Trimming left V 8 bases short and J 8 bases short, with 16 bases between. The CDR3 has 13 residues. CDR1 MDHEN and CDR2 SYDVKM come from the germline V gene. The CDR3 region is CASALGGRDTIYF. The CDR3 DNA sequence: TGTGCCAGCGCACTAGGGGGACGGGACACCATATATTTT. The entire variable domain, with the rest obtained from reference TRBV28 and TRBJ1-3, is as follows: DVKVTQSSRYLVKRTGEKVFLECVQDMDHENMFWYRQDPGLGLRLIYFSYDVKMKEKGDIPEGYSVSREKKERFSLILESASTNQTSMYLCASALGGRDTIYFGEGSWLTVV.

This clonotype has a count of ten or more. This rearrangement joins TRBV6-5 to TRBJ2-6; unclear D gene. Germline lookup yields CDR1 MNHEY and CDR2 SVGAGI. Trimming removed 7 bases at V and 0 bases at J, with 22 bases between. This CDR3 contains 19 residues. The CDR3 nucleotides are TGTGCCAGCACCAGTTTGGAAGGGCTACCTCTCTCTGGGGCCAACGTCCTGACTTTC. This encodes CASTSLEGLPLSGANVLTF.

This clonotype occurred many times. The chain uses TRBV20-1 and TRBJ2-7; a weak D match, TRBD1 (6 bases). In germline, CDR1 is DFQATT, CDR2 SNEGSKA (reference sequence). CDR3 length: 15 amino acids. V gave up 5 bases and J gave up 1 base, with 18 bases separating them. CDR3 DNA: TGCAGTGCTGAACCTCCGGGACATTCATCCTACGAGCAGTACTTC. It encodes CSAEPPGHSSYEQYF.

This clonotype was counted many times. The chain links TRBV4-1 to TRBJ1-1, with D hard to call. Trimming took 0 bases from V and 7 from J, leaving 18 bases between them. Germline V gene data show CDR1 as MGHRA and CDR2 as YSYEKL. The CDR3 has 16 residues. The CDR3 DNA follows: TGCGCCAGCAGCCAAGAGACGAGCGGCCATCGGAGTGAAGCTTTCTTT. Its protein is CASSQETSGHRSEAFF.

This clonotype has at least ten counts. The rearrangement joins TRBV11-2 to TRBJ2-7, with D tentatively TRBD1 or TRBD2 (5 bases each). CDR1 and CDR2 from the germline V gene are SGHAT and FQNNGV. Deletions cut 7 bases from V and 7 bases from J, with 20 bases between. CDR3 length: 14 amino acids. The CDR3 bases are TGTGCCAGCAACGTCCGGGGCCAAATGAGGGAGCAGTACTTC. Its protein product is CASNVRGQMREQYF.

This clonotype was seen a handful of times. J is TRBJ1-1 and V is TRBV6-2 or TRBV6-3; D is ambiguous. This CDR3 has 16 residues. Germline CDR1 reads MNHEY; CDR2 reads SVGEGT. V shed 2 bases and J shed 3 bases, with 16 bases lying between them. The CDR3 region is CASSYTFGQVDTEAFF. CDR3 sequence (DNA): TGTGCCAGCAGTTACACTTTCGGGCAGGTCGACACTGAAGCTTTCTTT.

This clonotype showed up many times. This rearrangement joins TRBV6-5 to TRBJ1-1, with unresolved D. From germline, CDR1 is MNHEY and CDR2 SVGAGI. The CDR3 length is 13 residues. Trimming pared 0 bases from V and 5 bases from J, leaving 7 bases between. As DNA, the CDR3 is TGTGCCAGCAGTTACTCGGCCTATACTGAAGCTTTCTTT. Its protein is CASSYSAYTEAFF.

This clonotype was seen ten or more times. The V and J genes are TRBV12-3 or TRBV12-4 and TRBJ1-2, with D hard to call. The CDR3 is 14 residues long. V shed 1 base and J shed 1 base, with 7 bases lying between them. The CDR3 protein is CASSLGHHNYGYTF. The CDR3 DNA follows: TGTGCCAGCAGTTTAGGGCACCATAACTATGGCTACACCTTC.

This clonotype has ten or more counts. The V call is TRBV14, the J call TRBJ2-7; 7 bases line up with TRBD2. The germline CDR1 and CDR2 sequences are SGHDN and FVKESK. The CDR3 totals 14 residues. Trimming at V came to 4 bases and at J to 3 bases, leaving 6 bases not matched to a gene. DNA for the CDR3: TGTGCCAGCAGCCGGTGGGGGGGAGGCTACGAGCAGTACTTC. Its translation: CASSRWGGGYEQYF.

Turning to this clonotype: It may be a read error: a sequence one base away is much more abundant. This sequence joins TRBV6-2 or TRBV6-3 and TRBJ2-2, with D perhaps matching TRBD1 or TRBD2 (6 bases each). Trimming removed 5 bases at V and 4 bases at J, with 20 bases between. There are 17 residues in the CDR3. The germline gives CDR1 MNHEY, CDR2 SVGEGT. The CDR3 spells CASSPGSRGRLTGELFF. The CDR3 nucleotides read TGTGCCAGCAGTCCAGGGTCCCGGGGGCGGCTCACCGGGGAGCTGTTTTTT.

This clonotype was seen many times. The gene calls are TRBV28 and TRBJ2-7, with a weak D call TRBD1 (5 bases). V dropped 6 bases and J dropped 0 bases, with 18 bases sitting between them. The germline V gene encodes CDR1 MDHEN and CDR2 SYDVKM. CDR3 size: 16 residues. As DNA, the CDR3 is TGTGCCAGCAGACCCAGAGTGGGGCCCCACTCCTACGAGCAGTACTTC. Its translation is CASRPRVGPHSYEQYF. Together with reference TRBV28 and TRBJ2-7, the CDR3 gives the full variable domain: DVKVTQSSRYLVKRTGEKVFLECVQDMDHENMFWYRQDPGLGLRLIYFSYDVKMKEKGDIPEGYSVSREKKERFSLILESASTNQTSMYLCASRPRVGPHSYEQYFGPGTRLTVT.

This clonotype has more than one count but fewer than ten. The rearrangement uses TRBV2 and TRBJ1-1; the D is unclear. Germline-derived CDR1 and CDR2 are SNHLY and FYNNEI. The CDR3 contains 15 residues. V lost 6 bases to trimming and J lost 2 bases, with 16 bases between them. The CDR3 spells CASSESHSANTEAFF. DNA of the CDR3: TGTGCCAGCAGCGAAAGCCACAGCGCCAACACTGAAGCTTTCTTT.

V is TRBV20-1 and J is TRBJ1-1, with D maybe TRBD1 (5 bases). The germline CDR1 and CDR2 sequences are DFQATT and SNEGSKA (reference sequence). Between the trimmed V and J ends, which lost 4 bases and 11 bases, there was a span of 14 bases. This CDR3 has 11 residues. The DNA for the CDR3 is TGCAGTGCTAATGGCAGGGTTGATGCTTTCTTT. It specifies CSANGRVDAFF.